This note documents a single T cell receptor beta chain sequence. What it binds is not known. Peripheral blood, roughly 9.3 milliliters per donor, was collected. This sample is part of a study of blood T cells in healthy people across ages. Sample-barcoded 5' priming and a J-beta primer mix drove a second PCR of about 7 to 12 cycles. MiXCR, applied by TCRdb to the 5' RACE reads, yields one record per CDR3 protein. Among 750,000 to 950,000 distinct CDR3 sequences listed, around 24% were seen once. The study, taken as a whole, reports: Age advanced and TCR beta diversity per million T cells fell, roughly linearly.

These data are also associated with another study on T cells of mothers and their children.

What was sequenced was blood. The clonotype was recovered from a boy younger than 18 in good health.

The CDR3 DNA reads as TGTGCCAGCAGTTTCTCTTCCGGGACACTAAGAACTAATGAAAAACTGTTTTTT. Translating gives CASSFSSGTLRTNEKLFF. The V call is TRBV12-3 or TRBV12-4, the J call TRBJ1-4; perhaps TRBD1 as D (6 bases). Trimming stripped 3 bases from V and 1 base from J, with 18 bases between. This CDR3 is 18 amino acids long.